The 21 T cell receptor beta chains presented below share a single source sample, sequenced in a study of radiotherapy plus CTLA-4 blockade in lung cancer. The method was immunoSEQ multiplex PCR; TCRdb's version includes in-frame clones alone and lacks a portion of them. This table holds about 49,000 clones, nearly 90% found once. Sequenced material: peripheral blood, taken from a patient treated with radiotherapy plus ipilimumab. The receptors stem from a human donor with non-small cell lung cancer whose response to radiotherapy plus ipilimumab could not be evaluated.

The chain joins TRBV6-1 to TRBJ2-1; perhaps TRBD2 as D (7 bases). The CDR3 runs 19 residues. Germline CDR1 is MNHNS and CDR2 is SASEGT. V lost 0 bases to trimming and J lost 6 bases, with 24 bases between them. CDR3 protein: CASSEASRGAGLNSNEQFF. The CDR3 bases are TGTGCCAGCAGTGAAGCGTCTAGGGGGGCGGGACTAAACAGCAATGAGCAGTTCTTC.

The V call is TRBV9, the J call TRBJ2-7; the D gene is possibly TRBD2 (6 bases). V shed 0 bases and J shed 4 bases, with 14 bases lying between them. CDR3 length: 15 amino acids. Germline V lookup: CDR1 SGDLS, CDR2 YYNGEE. CDR3: CASSVDGGSSYEQYF. CDR3 nucleotide sequence: TGTGCCAGCAGCGTAGACGGGGGAAGTAGTTACGAGCAGTACTTC.

This clone was detected a few times. V gene TRBV10-3 combines with J gene TRBJ2-3; 8 bases line up with TRBD2. Germline values: CDR1 ENHRY, CDR2 SYGVKD. The CDR3 is made up of 16 amino acids. The CDR3 loop is CAATGGILVGTDTQYF. Written as DNA, the CDR3 is TGTGCTGCGACGGGAGGGATCCTGGTGGGCACAGATACGCAGTATTTT.

This clone was picked up one time. This sequence joins TRBV7-9 and TRBJ2-4; TRBD1 matches 7 bases. CDR1 and CDR2 (germline): SEHNR, FQNEAQ (reference sequence). Germline trimming cut 5 bases from V and 6 bases from J; bases unmatched to any gene: 7. This CDR3 has 14 residues. The CDR3 is CASSQTGAVNIQYF. CDR3 sequence (DNA): TGTGCCAGCAGCCAAACAGGGGCGGTAAACATTCAGTACTTC.

The V and J genes are TRBV27 and TRBJ1-3, with D uncertain. Trimming pared 7 bases from V and 7 bases from J, leaving 8 bases between. CDR1 is MNHEY and CDR2 is SMNVEV in the germline V gene (reference sequence). This CDR3 region has 11 residues. CDR3 bases: TGTGCCAGCAAATTGGGCAACACCATATATTTT. It yields the protein CASKLGNTIYF.

In this sample, this clone turned up a few times. This chain connects TRBV29-1 to TRBJ1-4; the D gene is possibly TRBD1 (5 bases). The V end lost 4 bases, the J end lost 8 bases, and 11 bases lay between the germline ends. Looked up from germline, CDR1 is SQVTM and CDR2 is ANQGSEA. The CDR3 length is 12 residues. CDR3 nucleotides: TGCAGCGTTGGGCGGGACCGGGAAAAACTGTTTTTT. This gives the protein CSVGRDREKLFF. Full variable domain (outside the CDR3, taken from reference TRBV29-1 and TRBJ1-4): SAVISQKPSRDICQRGTSLTIQCQVDSQVTMMFWYRQQPGQSLTLIATANQGSEATYESGFVIDKFPISRPNLTFSTLTVSNMSPEDSSIYLCSVGRDREKLFFGSGTQLSVL.

This chain joins TRBV4-3 and TRBJ2-1, with D perhaps matching TRBD2 (6 bases). V lost 3 bases and J 6 bases, leaving 12 bases between the germline ends. Germline CDR1 is LGHNA and CDR2 is YSLEER. This CDR3 has 14 amino acids. CDR3 DNA: TGCGCCAGCAGCCACTACCGGGGGTCCAATGAGCAGTTCTTC. It translates to CASSHYRGSNEQFF.

The rearrangement uses TRBV14 and TRBJ2-1; a weak D match, TRBD1 (5 bases). The CDR3 runs 12 residues. V was pared by 4 bases and J by 8 bases, with 9 bases between. CDR1 and CDR2 (germline): SGHDN, FVKESK. DNA for the CDR3: TGTGCCAGCAGCCGACAGTATCATGAGCAGTTCTTC. Translating gives CASSRQYHEQFF.

V usage is TRBV27 and J usage is TRBJ1-2, with 10 positions matching TRBD1. The CDR3 loop spans 16 amino acids. CDR1 is MNHEY, CDR2 SMNVEV, per germline (reference sequence). Trimming at V came to 6 bases and at J to 3 bases, leaving 10 bases not matched to a gene. The DNA for the CDR3 is TGTGCCAGCAGCTCGGACAGGGGGGCGGGTGACTATGGCTACACCTTC. Protein product: CASSSDRGAGDYGYTF.

This clone ranks as medium-sized. V and J are TRBV15 and TRBJ1-2; D is possibly TRBD1 (5 bases). CDR3 size: 14 residues. Trimming cost V 5 bases and J 4 bases, with 14 bases left between them. The germline CDR1 and CDR2 sequences are LNHNV and YYDKDF (reference sequence). CDR3 sequence: CATSDEEGFYGYTF. The CDR3 nucleotides are TGTGCCACCAGCGACGAGGAGGGGTTCTATGGCTACACCTTC.

This clone showed up just once. V is TRBV19 and J is TRBJ2-5; D perhaps matches TRBD1 (6 bases). V was cut by 4 bases and J by 2 bases, with 11 bases left in between. Germline CDR1 is LNHDA and CDR2 is SQIVND (reference sequence). The CDR3 consists of 14 residues. CDR3 loop: CASSTGQLQETQYF. The CDR3 DNA sequence: TGTGCCAGTAGTACCGGACAGCTACAAGAGACCCAGTACTTC.

The DNA for the CDR3 is TGTGCCAGCAGCCCCCTGGGGGGAGGAAATAATTCACCCCTCCACTTT. Protein sequence: CASSPLGGGNNSPLHF. V is TRBV5-6 and J is TRBJ1-6; tentative D call: TRBD1 (5 bases). V was pared by 4 bases and J by 5 bases, with 16 bases between. The germline V gene encodes CDR1 SGHDT and CDR2 YYEEEE. The CDR3 sequence is 16 residues long.

The sample holds one count of this clone. The chain recombines TRBV6-5 with TRBJ1-2, with 7 bases fitting TRBD1. Germline-derived CDR1 and CDR2 are MNHEY and SVGAGI. With 7 bases clipped from V and 7 bases from J, the junction kept 15 bases outside the gene matches. The CDR3 is made up of 15 amino acids. The CDR3 reads CASTRFLSTGSGYTF. In DNA, the CDR3 is TGTGCCAGCACCCGCTTTCTCTCGACAGGGAGTGGCTACACCTTC.

The rearrangement joins TRBV20-1 to TRBJ2-1; TRBD1 might be the D (6 bases). This CDR3 is 11 amino acids long. Germline assignment: CDR1 DFQATT and CDR2 SNEGSKA (reference sequence). V lost 8 bases to trimming and J lost 7 bases, with 12 bases between them. In DNA, the CDR3 is TGCAGTTCCGGGACATCAAATGAGCAGTTCTTC. The encoded protein is CSSGTSNEQFF.

This chain joins TRBV19 and TRBJ1-3, with D tentatively TRBD1 (5 bases). The CDR3 consists of 14 residues. Trimming removed 4 bases at V and 0 bases at J, with 7 bases between. Germline CDR1 is LNHDA and CDR2 is SQIVND (reference sequence). This CDR3 reads CASSRQSSGNTIYF. The CDR3 DNA is TGTGCCAGTAGTAGACAGAGCTCTGGAAACACCATATATTTT.

V gene TRBV27 combines with J gene TRBJ2-3; 9 bases map to TRBD2. With V trimmed by 5 bases and J by 1 base, 13 bases remained unmatched. The CDR3 extends over 18 amino acids. Looked up from germline, CDR1 is MNHEY and CDR2 is SMNVEV (reference sequence). CDR3 DNA: TGTGCCAGCAGTACCCGCGGGAGGGCCCGAAGGGGCACAGATACGCAGTATTTT. It specifies CASSTRGRARRGTDTQYF.

The gene calls are TRBV7-2 and TRBJ2-6; a possible D gene is TRBD1 (6 bases). The germline CDR1 and CDR2 sequences are SGHTA and FQGNSA. The CDR3 extends over 17 amino acids. The V end lost 1 base, the J end lost 4 bases, and 14 bases lay between the germline ends. The CDR3 sequence: CASSLVVAGAGANVLTF. In DNA, the CDR3 is TGTGCCAGCAGCTTAGTAGTGGCAGGGGCCGGGGCCAACGTCCTGACTTTC.

The chain couples TRBV5-1 to TRBJ1-2, with 10 bases that match TRBD1. V dropped 4 bases and J dropped 8; count of bases not matched to a gene: 8. Germline V gene sequence: CDR1 SGHRS, CDR2 YFSETQ. CDR3 length equals 14 residues. The CDR3 is CASSRDRGYEGYTF. Here the CDR3 DNA reads TGCGCCAGCAGCCGGGACAGGGGCTACGAGGGCTACACCTTC.

This rearrangement joins TRBV11-3 to TRBJ2-1; TRBD1 matches 7 bases. CDR1 is SGHNT, CDR2 YENEEA, per germline. There are 14 residues in the CDR3. Trimming at V came to 5 bases and at J to 6 bases, leaving 7 bases not matched to a gene. The CDR3: CASSESGTVNEQFF. The CDR3 nucleotides are TGTGCCAGCAGCGAGTCCGGGACAGTCAATGAGCAGTTCTTC.

V is TRBV5-1 and J is TRBJ2-5; 8 bases are shared with TRBD2. The CDR3 totals 15 residues. CDR1 and CDR2 from the germline V gene are SGHRS and YFSETQ. J gave up 5 bases and V 4 bases, and 10 bases lay outside the gene matches. CDR3 in DNA: TGCGCCAGCAGCGCCGCGGGGGGATCCCAGGAGACCCAGTACTTC. Residues: CASSAAGGSQETQYF. Full variable domain (missing parts from reference TRBV5-1 and TRBJ2-5): KAGVTQTPRYLIKTRGQQVTLSCSPISGHRSVSWYQQTPGQGLQFLFEYFSETQRNKGNFPGRFSGRQFSNSRSEMNVSTLELGDSALYLCASSAAGGSQETQYFGPGTRLLVL.

This clone is deemed medium-sized. V is TRBV25-1 and J is TRBJ2-5; 8 bases fit TRBD1. Per the germline V gene, CDR1 is MGHDK and CDR2 is SYGVNS. The CDR3 sequence is 16 residues long. With 1 base clipped from V and 6 bases from J, the junction kept 10 bases outside the gene matches. CDR3: CASSESTGDSVKTQYF. For the CDR3, the DNA is TGTGCCAGCAGTGAATCGACAGGGGATTCGGTAAAGACCCAGTACTTC.